This T cell receptor beta chain was recorded in a study of beta chain features in type 1 diabetes (dated by TCRdb to the late 2010s). About the investigation overall: Mean age, gender distribution, total cell number and subset yield did not differ between patients and healthy donors. The study compared TCRB repertoires of sorted circulating CD4+ T cell subsets between recently diagnosed type 1 diabetes patients and matched healthy donors. A total of over 95,000,000 sorted cells were examined across all samples, and RNA yield correlated strongly with the number of cells per subset. Naive and central memory subsets were obtained from all 28 donors, but regulatory and stem cell-like memory subsets were isolated from only 8 patients and 8 healthy donors.

Each donor gave one peripheral blood draw, about 110 mL on average, collected into heparinised tubes. Naive, central memory, regulatory and stem cell-like memory CD4+ T cells were sorted on a BD FACSAria II using a panel including CD45RO, CCR7, CD25, CD127, CD95 and CD27. Purity was above 98% for every sorted population. PBMCs were isolated right away by Lymphoprep density gradient centrifugation and were stained directly, without culture. So that batch effects would be minimized, each experiment stained and sorted samples in pairs, pairing one healthy donor with one patient. Remarks on this clone: Its antigen remains undetermined. It has no much larger one-base neighbor in the sample; base qualities were not kept.

The entire isolated RNA was reverse transcribed using the High Capacity cDNA Reverse Transcription Kit, and thus expressed TCRB transcripts were sequenced. Deep immunoSEQ sequencing was performed on naive, central memory and regulatory T cell samples, with an average of around 3.4 million total reads per sample. Sorted cells were lysed in RLT buffer, and RNA was extracted using DNase-treated RNeasy Micro or Mini kits according to cell number. To prevent cross-contamination, each cell subset was processed individually, whereas patient and healthy donor samples were processed jointly. The immunoSEQ multiplex PCR was used to amplify TCRB sequences from cDNA, generating 87-bp fragments that spanned the CDR3 region. Amplicons were sequenced on the Illumina HiSeq platform. The study's own analysis went as follows. PCR bias was computationally corrected using synthetic template baselines, reads within Hamming distance 2 were collapsed, and singletons that could not be merged were discarded. Reads were aligned against IMGT to assign V, D and J genes, CDR3 length and insertions or deletions at six rearrangement sites. Within each subset, clonotype counts were normalized to sorted cell number, after which true diversity and Gini coefficients were computed with the tcR R package. Repertoire sharing was quantified using the overlap coefficient calculated on TCRB nucleotide sequences. TCRdb took over this immuneACCESS table, retaining in-frame rearrangements with V and J assigned. Such tables are incomplete; in checked studies, under half of the missing clones stem from an unresolved V gene, and the remainder is unexplained. V and J calls and clone size are copied from that table; D and trimming were computed from the DNA. The sample table lists 200,000 to 250,000 clones, approximately 10% of them with a count of one. The ten largest clones take up less than 1.5% of the sample.

General conclusions and limits of the study: Because the HLA sub-analyses included only small numbers of individuals, any influence of HLA type on TCRB rearrangement was left unresolved. At VDJ recombination sites, type 1 diabetes patients had fewer insertions and more deleted nucleotides, which implies abnormalities in thymic rearrangement. A moderate but significant shortening of TCRB CDR3 length was observed in type 1 diabetes patients in all four CD4+ subsets. Naive, central memory and regulatory TCRB repertoires appeared to be more similar among patients than among healthy donors. Because cDNA was sequenced instead of genomic DNA, highly expressing activated cells could be over-represented, though the groups showed no difference in activation or CD3 levels. PCR might favor shorter templates, but patient and control samples were amplified and corrected together, so any skew would affect both groups equally.

The sequencing sample was made of central memory CD4+ T cells from blood. This TCR came from a man between 18 and 29 years old in good health.

The CDR3 in this case is CASSLAVAGGNEQFF. The DNA is TGTGCCAGCAGCTTAGCGGTAGCGGGAGGGAATGAGCAGTTCTTC. The rearranged chain carries TRBV7-9 and TRBJ2-1; 11 of the junction bases match TRBD2. Per the germline V gene (reference sequence), SEHNR is the CDR1 and FQNEAQ is the CDR2. From its cysteine to its phenylalanine, the CDR3 spans 15 amino acids. The read is trimmed to its CDR3 DNA, 45 bases read in frame from base 1. Ends trimmed: V by 0 bases, J by 7 bases; bases unmatched to a gene: 2.